This paragraph covers one TCR beta chain sequence. The antigen is undetermined. This CDR3 spans 15 amino acids. V lost 0 bases, J lost 4 bases, and 4 bases stayed unmatched. In germline, CDR1 is SGDLS, CDR2 YYNGEE. This sample stems from a study of shared clonotypes between healthy human individuals. Regarding the study as a whole: Lower generation probabilities were found for non-shared clonotypes than for those shared by all four donors. The sharing of approximately 4.6% of naive CD4 clonotypes was seen across a handful of donors.

The genomic DNA of each subset was split evenly across several immunoSEQ plates. The data were produced by immunoSEQ multiplex PCR, yet TCRdb's version contains in-frame clones alone and is incomplete. The data show fewer than 1.6 million clones, with approximately 98.5% seen just once and roughly 0.35% held by the top ten. The source is a man aged 25-45 years in good health. The V call is TRBV9, the J call TRBJ2-7, with 10 bases that match TRBD2. The sequenced sample consisted of naive CD4+ T cells sorted from blood. Subset noted: CD45RA+ positively selected. The CDR3 sequence is CASSVVAGGEYEQYF. In DNA, the CDR3 is TGTGCCAGCAGCGTAGTAGCGGGGGGCGAGTACGAGCAGTACTTC.